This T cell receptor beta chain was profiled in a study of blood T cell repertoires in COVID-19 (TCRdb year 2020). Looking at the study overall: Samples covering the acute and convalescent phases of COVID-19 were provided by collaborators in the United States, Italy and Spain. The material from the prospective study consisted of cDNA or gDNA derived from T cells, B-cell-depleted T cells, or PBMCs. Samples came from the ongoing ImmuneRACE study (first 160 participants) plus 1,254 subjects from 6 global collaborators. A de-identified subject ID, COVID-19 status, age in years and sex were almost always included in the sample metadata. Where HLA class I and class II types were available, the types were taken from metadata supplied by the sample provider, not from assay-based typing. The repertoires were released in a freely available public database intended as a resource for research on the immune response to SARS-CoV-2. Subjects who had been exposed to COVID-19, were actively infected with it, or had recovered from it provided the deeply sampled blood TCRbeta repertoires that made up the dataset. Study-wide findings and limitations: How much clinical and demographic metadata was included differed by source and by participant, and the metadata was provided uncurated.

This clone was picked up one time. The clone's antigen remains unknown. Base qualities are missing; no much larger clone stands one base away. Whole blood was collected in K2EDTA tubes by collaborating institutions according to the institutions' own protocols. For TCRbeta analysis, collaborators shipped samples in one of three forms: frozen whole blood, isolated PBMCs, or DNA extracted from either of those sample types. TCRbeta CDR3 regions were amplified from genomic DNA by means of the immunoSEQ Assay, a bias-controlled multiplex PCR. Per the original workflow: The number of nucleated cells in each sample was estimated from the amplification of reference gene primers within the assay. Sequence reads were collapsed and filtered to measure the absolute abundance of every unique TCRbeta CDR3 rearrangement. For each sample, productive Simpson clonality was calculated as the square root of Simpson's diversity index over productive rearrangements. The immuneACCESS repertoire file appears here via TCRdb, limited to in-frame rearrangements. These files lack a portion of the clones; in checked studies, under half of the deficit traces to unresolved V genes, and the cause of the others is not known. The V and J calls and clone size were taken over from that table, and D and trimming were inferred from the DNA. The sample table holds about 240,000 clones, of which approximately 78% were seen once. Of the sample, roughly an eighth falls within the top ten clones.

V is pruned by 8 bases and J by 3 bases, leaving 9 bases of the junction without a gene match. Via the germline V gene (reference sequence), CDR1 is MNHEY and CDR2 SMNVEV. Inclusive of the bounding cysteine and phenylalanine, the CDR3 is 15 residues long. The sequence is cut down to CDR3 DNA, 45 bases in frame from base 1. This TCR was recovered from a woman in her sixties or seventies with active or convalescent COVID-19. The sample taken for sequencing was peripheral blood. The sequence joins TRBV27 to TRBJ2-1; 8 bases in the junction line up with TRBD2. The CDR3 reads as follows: CASAAGGGHYNEQFF. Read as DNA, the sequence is TGTGCCAGCGCCGCCGGCGGGGGGCACTACAATGAGCAGTTCTTC.